This T cell receptor beta chain appears in the sequencing data of a study of blood T cell repertoires in COVID-19. The CDR3 contains 19 residues. Germline V lookup: CDR1 SNHLY, CDR2 FYNNEI. With 6 bases removed from V and 10 bases from J, the gap between germline ends came to 34 bases. The assay was immunoSEQ multiplex PCR, and TCRdb's table has in-frame clones only and misses some. Altogether 150,000 to 200,000 clones are present, approximately 85% being singletons, with the ten largest covering 6.2%. What was sequenced was PBMCs or T cells enriched from blood (not recorded which). The TCR sequence derives from a middle-aged man who had recovered from COVID-19. The V gene is TRBV2, the J gene TRBJ2-1; weak D call: TRBD1 (12 bases). CDR3 amino acids: CASRNRDRGRTSGSGEQFF. The CDR3, as DNA: TGTGCCAGCAGAAACCGGGACAGGGGGCGAACTAGCGGGAGTGGAGAGCAGTTCTTC. Full variable domain (outside the CDR3, taken from reference TRBV2 and TRBJ2-1): EPEVTQTPSHQVTQMGQEVILRCVPISNHLYFYWYRQILGQKVEFLVSFYNNEISEKSEIFDDQFSVERPDGSNFTLKIRSTKLEDSAMYFCASRNRDRGRTSGSGEQFFGPGTRLTVL.